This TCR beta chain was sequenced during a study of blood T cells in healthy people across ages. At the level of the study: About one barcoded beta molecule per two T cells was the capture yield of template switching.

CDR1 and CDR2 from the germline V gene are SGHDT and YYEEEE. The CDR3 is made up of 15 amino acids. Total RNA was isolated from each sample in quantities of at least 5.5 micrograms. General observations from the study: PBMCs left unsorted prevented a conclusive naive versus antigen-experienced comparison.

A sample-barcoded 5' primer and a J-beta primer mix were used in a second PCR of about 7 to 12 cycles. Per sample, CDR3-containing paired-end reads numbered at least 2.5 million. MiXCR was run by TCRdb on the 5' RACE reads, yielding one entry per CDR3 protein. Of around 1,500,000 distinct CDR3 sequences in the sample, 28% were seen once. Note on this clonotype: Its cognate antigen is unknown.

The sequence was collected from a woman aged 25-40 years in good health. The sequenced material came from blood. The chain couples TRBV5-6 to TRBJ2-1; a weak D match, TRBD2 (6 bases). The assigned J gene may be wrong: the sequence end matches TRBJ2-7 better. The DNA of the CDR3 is TGTGCCAGCAGCTTGAGGGACTTCTACTACAATGAGCAGTACTTC. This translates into CASSLRDFYYNEQYF.